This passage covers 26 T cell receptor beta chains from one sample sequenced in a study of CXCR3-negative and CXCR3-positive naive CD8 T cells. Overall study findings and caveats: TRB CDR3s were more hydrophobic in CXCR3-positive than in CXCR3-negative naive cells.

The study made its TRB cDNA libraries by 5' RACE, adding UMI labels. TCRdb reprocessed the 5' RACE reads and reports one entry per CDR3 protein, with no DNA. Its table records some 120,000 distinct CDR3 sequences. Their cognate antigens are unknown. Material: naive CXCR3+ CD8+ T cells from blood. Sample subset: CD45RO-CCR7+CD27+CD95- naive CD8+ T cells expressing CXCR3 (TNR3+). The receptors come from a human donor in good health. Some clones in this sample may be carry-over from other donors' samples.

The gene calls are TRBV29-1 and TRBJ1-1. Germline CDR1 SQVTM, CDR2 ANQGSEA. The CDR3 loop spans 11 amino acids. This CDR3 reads CSVALNTEAFF.

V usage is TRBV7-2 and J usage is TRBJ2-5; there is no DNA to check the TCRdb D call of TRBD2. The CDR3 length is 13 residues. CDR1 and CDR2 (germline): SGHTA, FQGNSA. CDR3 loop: CASSLVVTETQYF.

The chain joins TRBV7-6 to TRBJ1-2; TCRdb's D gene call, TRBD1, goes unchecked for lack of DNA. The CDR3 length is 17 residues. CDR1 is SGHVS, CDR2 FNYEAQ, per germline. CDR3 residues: CASSLAPGQGANYGYTF.

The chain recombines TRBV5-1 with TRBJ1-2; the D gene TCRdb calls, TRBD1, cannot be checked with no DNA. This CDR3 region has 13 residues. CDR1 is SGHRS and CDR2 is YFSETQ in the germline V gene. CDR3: CASSPTENYGYTF.

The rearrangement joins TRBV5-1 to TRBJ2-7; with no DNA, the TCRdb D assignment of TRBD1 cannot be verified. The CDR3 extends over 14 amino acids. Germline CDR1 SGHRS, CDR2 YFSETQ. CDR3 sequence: CASSTDRGLYEQYF.

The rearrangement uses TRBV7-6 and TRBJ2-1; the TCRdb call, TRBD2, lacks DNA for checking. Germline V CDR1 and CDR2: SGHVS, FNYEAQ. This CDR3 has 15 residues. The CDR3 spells CASSPTSGSYNEQFF.

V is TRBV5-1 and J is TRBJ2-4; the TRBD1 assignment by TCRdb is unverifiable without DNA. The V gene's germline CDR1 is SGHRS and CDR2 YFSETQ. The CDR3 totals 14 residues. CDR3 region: CASSPGTGTNIQYF.

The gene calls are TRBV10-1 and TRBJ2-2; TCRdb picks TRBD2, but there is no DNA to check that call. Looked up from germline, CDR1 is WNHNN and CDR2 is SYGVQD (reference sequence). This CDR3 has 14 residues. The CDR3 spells CASSPSGSPGELFF.

Here the CDR3 reads CASSYSGGTSYEQYF. The rearrangement links TRBV6-5 to TRBJ2-7. The germline V gene has CDR1 MNHEY and CDR2 SVGAGI. The CDR3 contains 15 residues.

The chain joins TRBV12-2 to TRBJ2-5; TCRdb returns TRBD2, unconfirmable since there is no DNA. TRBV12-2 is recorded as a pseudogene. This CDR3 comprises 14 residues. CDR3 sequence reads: CASRLAGPQETQYF.

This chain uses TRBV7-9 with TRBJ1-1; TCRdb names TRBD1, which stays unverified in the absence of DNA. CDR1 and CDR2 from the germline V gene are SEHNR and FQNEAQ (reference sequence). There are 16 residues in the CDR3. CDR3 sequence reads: CASSSNRVGVNTEAFF.

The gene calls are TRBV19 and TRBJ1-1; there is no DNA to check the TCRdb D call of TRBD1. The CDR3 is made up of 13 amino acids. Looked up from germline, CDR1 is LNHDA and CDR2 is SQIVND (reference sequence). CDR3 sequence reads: CASRQGRGAEAFF.

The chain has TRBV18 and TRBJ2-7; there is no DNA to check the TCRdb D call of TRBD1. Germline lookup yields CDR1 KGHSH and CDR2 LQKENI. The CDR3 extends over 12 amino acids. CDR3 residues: CASSPDTYEQYF.

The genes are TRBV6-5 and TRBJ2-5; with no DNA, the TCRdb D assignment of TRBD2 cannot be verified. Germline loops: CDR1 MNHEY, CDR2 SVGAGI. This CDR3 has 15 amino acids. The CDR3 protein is CASSYVGGGPETQYF.

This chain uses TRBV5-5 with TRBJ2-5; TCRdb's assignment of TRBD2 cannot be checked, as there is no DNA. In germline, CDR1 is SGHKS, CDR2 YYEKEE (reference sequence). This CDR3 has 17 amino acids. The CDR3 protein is CASSLSWASGSEETQYF.

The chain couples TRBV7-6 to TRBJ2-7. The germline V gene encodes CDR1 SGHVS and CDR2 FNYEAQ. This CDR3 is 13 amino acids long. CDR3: CASSSGLGYEQYF. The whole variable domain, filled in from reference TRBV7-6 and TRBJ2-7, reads GAGVSQSPRYKVTKRGQDVALRCDPISGHVSLYWYRQALGQGPEFLTYFNYEAQQDKSGLPNDRFSAERPEGSISTLTIQRTEQRDSAMYRCASSSGLGYEQYFGPGTRLTVT.

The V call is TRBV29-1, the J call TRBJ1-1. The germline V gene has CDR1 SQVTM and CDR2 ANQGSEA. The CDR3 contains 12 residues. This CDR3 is CSARDMNTEAFF.

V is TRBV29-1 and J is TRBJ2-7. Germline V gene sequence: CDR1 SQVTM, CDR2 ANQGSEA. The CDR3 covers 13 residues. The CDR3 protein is CSVVAGNFYEQYF.

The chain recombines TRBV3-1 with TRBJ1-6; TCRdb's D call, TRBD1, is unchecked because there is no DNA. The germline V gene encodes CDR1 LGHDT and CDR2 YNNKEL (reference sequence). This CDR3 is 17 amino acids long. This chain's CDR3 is CASSQALTQGYNSPLHF.

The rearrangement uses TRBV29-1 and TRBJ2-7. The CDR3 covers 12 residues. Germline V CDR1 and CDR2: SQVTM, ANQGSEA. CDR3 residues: CSATDGAYEQYF.

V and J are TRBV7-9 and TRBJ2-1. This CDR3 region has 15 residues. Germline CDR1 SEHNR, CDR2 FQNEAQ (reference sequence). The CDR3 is CASSSGGSSYNEQFF. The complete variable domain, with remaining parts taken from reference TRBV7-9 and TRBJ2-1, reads DTGVSQNPRHKITKRGQNVTFRCDPISEHNRLYWYRQTLGQGPEFLTYFQNEAQLEKSRLLSDRFSAERPKGSFSTLEIQRTEQGDSAMYLCASSSGGSSYNEQFFGPGTRLTVL.

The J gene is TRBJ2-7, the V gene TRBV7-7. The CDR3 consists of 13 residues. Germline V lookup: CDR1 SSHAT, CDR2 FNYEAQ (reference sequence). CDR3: CASSHGRAYEQYF.

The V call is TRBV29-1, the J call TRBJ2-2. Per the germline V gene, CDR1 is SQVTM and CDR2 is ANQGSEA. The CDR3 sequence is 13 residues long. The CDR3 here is CSVEGGWTGELFF.

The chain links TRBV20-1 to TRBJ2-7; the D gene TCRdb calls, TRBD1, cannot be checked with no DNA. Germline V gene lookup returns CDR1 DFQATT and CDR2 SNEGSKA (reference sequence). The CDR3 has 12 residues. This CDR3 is CSADRGDYEQYF.

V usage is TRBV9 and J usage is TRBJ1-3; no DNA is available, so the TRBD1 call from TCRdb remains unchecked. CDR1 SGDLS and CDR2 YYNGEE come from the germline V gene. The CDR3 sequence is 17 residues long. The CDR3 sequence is CASSVEGKTVPGNTIYF.

CDR3 in amino acids: CSVRQDGNTIYF. The chain has TRBV29-1 and TRBJ1-3. Germline V lookup: CDR1 SQVTM, CDR2 ANQGSEA. The CDR3 consists of 12 residues.